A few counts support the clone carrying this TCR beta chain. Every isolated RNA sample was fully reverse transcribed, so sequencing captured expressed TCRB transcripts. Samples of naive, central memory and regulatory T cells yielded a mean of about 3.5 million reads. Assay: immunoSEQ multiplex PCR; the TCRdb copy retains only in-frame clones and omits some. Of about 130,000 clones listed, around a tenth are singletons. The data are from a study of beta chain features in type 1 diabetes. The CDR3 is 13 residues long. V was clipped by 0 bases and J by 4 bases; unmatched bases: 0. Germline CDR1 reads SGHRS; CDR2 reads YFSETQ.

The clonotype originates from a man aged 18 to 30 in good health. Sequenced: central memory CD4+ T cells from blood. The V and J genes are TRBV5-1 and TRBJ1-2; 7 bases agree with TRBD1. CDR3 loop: CASSLGTGYGYTF. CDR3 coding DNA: TGCGCCAGCAGCTTGGGGACAGGCTATGGCTACACCTTC.